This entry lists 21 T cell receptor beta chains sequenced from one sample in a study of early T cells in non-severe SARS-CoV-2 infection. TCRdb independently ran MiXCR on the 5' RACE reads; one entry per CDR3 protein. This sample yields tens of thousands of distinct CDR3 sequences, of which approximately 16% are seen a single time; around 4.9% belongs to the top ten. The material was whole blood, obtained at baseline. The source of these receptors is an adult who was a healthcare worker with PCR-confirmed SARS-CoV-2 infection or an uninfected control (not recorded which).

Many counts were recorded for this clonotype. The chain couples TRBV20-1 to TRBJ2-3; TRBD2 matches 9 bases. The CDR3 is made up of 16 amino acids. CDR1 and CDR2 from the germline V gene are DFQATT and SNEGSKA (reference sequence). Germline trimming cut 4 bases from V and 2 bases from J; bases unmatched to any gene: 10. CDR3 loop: CSATPAGGEPTDTQYF. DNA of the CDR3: TGCAGTGCTACGCCTGCGGGAGGGGAACCCACAGATACGCAGTATTTT.

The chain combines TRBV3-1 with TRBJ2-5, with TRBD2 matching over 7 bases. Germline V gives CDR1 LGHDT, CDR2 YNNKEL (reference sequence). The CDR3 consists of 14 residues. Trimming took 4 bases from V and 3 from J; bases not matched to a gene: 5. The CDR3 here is CASSPWEGEETQYF. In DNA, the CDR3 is TGTGCCAGCAGCCCCTGGGAGGGCGAAGAGACCCAGTACTTC.

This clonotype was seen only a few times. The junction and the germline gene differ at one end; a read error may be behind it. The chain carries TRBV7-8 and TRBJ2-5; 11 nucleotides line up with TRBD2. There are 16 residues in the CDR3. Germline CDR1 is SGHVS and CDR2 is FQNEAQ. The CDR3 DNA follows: TGTGCCAGCAGCCCGAGCAGGGGACTAGCGGAAGATACCCAGTACTTC. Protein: CASSPSRGLAEDTQYF. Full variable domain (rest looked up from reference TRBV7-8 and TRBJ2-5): GAGVSQSPRYKVAKRGQDVALRCDPISGHVSLFWYQQALGQGPEFLTYFQNEAQLDKSGLPSDRFFAERPEGSVSTLKIQRTQQEDSAVYLCASSPSRGLAEDTQYFGPGTRLLVL.

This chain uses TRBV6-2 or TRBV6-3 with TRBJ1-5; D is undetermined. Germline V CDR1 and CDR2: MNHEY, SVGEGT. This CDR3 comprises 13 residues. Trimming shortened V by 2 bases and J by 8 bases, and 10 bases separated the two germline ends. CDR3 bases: TGTGCCAGCAGTTACGGGGAGTTTGAGCCCCAGCATTTT. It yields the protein CASSYGEFEPQHF.

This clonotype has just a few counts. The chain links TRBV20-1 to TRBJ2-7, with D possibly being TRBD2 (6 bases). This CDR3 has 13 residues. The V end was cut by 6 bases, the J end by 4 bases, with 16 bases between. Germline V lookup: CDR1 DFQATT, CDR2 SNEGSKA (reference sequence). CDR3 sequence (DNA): TGCAGTGCCCATGGCAGGAGCGGGTACGAGCAGTACTTC. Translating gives CSAHGRSGYEQYF.

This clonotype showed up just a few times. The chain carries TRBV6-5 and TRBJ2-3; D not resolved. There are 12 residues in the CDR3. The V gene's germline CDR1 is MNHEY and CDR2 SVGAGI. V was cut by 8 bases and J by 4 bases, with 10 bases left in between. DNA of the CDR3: TGTGCCAGCCGAGGTTTGGCAGATACGCAGTATTTT. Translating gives CASRGLADTQYF.

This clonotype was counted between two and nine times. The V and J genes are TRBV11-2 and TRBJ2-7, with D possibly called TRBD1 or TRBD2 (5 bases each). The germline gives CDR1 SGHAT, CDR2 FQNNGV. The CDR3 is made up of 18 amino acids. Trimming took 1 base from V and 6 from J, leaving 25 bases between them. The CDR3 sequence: CASSLGGIGGRPRGEQYF. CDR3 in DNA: TGTGCCAGCAGCTTAGGGGGGATCGGCGGGCGGCCTCGTGGCGAGCAGTACTTC.

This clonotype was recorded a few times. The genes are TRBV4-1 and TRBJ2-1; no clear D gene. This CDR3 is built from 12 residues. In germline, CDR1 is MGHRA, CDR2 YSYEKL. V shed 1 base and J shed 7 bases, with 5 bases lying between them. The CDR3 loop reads CASSQGHNEQFF. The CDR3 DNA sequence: TGCGCCAGCAGCCAAGGCCATAATGAGCAGTTCTTC.

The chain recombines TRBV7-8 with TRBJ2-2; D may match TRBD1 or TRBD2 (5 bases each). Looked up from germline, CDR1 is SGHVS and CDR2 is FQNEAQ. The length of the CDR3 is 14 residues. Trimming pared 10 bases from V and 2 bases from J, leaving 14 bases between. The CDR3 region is CAITQDLNTGELFF. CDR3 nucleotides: TGTGCCATTACACAGGACTTAAACACCGGGGAGCTGTTTTTT.

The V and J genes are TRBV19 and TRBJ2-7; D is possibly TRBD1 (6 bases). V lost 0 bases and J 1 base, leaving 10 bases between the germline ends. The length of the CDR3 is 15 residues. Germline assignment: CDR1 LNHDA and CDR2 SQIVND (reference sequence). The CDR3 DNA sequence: TGTGCCAGTAGTATAGAGACAGGCGGATCCTACGAGCAGTACTTC. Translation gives CASSIETGGSYEQYF. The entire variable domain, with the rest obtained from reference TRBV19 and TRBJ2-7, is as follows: DGGITQSPKYLFRKEGQNVTLSCEQNLNHDAMYWYRQDPGQGLRLIYYSQIVNDFQKGDIAEGYSVSREKKESFPLTVTSAQKNPTAFYLCASSIETGGSYEQYFGPGTRLTVT.

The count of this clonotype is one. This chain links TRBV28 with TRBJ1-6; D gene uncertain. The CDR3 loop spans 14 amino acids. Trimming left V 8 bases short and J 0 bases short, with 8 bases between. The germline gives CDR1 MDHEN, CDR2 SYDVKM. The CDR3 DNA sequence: TGTGCCAGCCTGGGTAGCTCCTATAATTCACCCCTCCACTTT. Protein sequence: CASLGSSYNSPLHF. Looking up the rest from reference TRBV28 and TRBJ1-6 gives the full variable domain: DVKVTQSSRYLVKRTGEKVFLECVQDMDHENMFWYRQDPGLGLRLIYFSYDVKMKEKGDIPEGYSVSREKKERFSLILESASTNQTSMYLCASLGSSYNSPLHFGNGTRLTVT.

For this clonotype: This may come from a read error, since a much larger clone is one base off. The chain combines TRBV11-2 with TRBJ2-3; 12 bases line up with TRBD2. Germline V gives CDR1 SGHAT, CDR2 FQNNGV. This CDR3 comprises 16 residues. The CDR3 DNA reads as TGTGCCAGCTGCTTAAGACTAGCGGGAGTGTTGGATACGCAGTATTTT. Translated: CASCLRLAGVLDTQYF.

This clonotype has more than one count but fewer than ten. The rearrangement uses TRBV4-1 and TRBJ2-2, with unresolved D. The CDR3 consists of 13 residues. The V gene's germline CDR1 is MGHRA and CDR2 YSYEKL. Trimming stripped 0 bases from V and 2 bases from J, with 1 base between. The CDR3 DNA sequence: TGCGCCAGCAGCCAAGAAAACACCGGGGAGCTGTTTTTT. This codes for CASSQENTGELFF.

CDR3 nucleotides: TGTGCCAGCAGCCCTAAAACCTCTGGACGCCACGAGCAGTACTTC. This sequence encodes CASSPKTSGRHEQYF. The V and J genes are TRBV5-6 and TRBJ2-7; D is unresolved. From germline, CDR1 is SGHDT and CDR2 YYEEEE. Trimming left V 4 bases short and J 5 bases short, with 19 bases between. This CDR3 has 15 amino acids. Based on the CDR3 plus reference TRBV5-6 and TRBJ2-7, the full variable domain is DAGVTQSPTHLIKTRGQQVTLRCSPKSGHDTVSWYQQALGQGPQFIFQYYEEEERQRGNFPDRFSGHQFPNYSSELNVNALLLGDSALYLCASSPKTSGRHEQYFGPGTRLTVT.

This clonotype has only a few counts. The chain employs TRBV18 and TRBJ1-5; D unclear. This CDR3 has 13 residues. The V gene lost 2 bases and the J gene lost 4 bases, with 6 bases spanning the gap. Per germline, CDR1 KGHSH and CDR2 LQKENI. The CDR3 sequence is CASSPDNNQPQHF. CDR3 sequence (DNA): TGTGCCAGCTCACCAGACAATAATCAGCCCCAGCATTTT.

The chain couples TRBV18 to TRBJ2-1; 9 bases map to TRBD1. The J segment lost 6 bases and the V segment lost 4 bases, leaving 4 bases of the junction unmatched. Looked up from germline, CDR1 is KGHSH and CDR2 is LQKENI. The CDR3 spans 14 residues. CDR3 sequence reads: CASSLQGAGNEQFF. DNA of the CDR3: TGTGCCAGCTCACTACAGGGGGCTGGCAATGAGCAGTTCTTC. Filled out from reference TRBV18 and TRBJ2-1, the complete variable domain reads NAGVMQNPRHLVRRRGQEARLRCSPMKGHSHVYWYRQLPEEGLKFMVYLQKENIIDESGMPKERFSAEFPKEGPSILRIQQVVRGDSAAYFCASSLQGAGNEQFFGPGTRLTVL.

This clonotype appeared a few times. CDR3 loop: CASTLGSDTQYF. CDR3 coding DNA: TGTGCCAGTACGTTGGGTTCAGATACGCAGTATTTT. This chain connects TRBV11-2 to TRBJ2-3; D gene ambiguous. Trimming stripped 9 bases from V and 4 bases from J, with 11 bases between. The CDR3 has 12 residues. Germline V gene data show CDR1 as SGHAT and CDR2 as FQNNGV.

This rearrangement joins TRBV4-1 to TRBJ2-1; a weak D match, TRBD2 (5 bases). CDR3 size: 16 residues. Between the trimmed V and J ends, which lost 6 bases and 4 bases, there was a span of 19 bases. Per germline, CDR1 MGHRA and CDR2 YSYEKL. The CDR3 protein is CASRETLGREYNEQFF. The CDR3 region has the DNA TGCGCCAGCAGGGAAACACTAGGCCGGGAATACAATGAGCAGTTCTTC.

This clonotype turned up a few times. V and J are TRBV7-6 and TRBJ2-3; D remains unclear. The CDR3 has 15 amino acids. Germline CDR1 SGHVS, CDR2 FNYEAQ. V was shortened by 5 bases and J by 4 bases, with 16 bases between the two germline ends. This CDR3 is CASSGLPRGADTQYF. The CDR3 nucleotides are TGTGCCAGCAGCGGATTACCGCGCGGCGCAGATACGCAGTATTTT.

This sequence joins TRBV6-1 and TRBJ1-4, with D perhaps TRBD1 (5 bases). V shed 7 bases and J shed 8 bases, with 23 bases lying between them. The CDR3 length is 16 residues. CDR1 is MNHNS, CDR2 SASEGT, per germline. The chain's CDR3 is CASTRGSGISLEKLFF. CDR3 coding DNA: TGTGCCAGCACGAGGGGATCGGGGATTTCCCTCGAAAAACTGTTTTTT.

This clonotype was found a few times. CDR3 DNA: TGCAGTGCTGGCCTTAGCGGAAGATTAGATACGCAGTATTTT. Translating it yields CSAGLSGRLDTQYF. J is TRBJ2-3 and V is TRBV20-1, with D possibly matching TRBD2 (6 bases). The CDR3 spans 14 residues. Germline CDR1 reads DFQATT; CDR2 reads SNEGSKA (reference sequence). V was trimmed by 5 bases and J by 5 bases, leaving 17 bases between them.